One and the same sample provided the 14 T cell receptor beta chains below, sequenced in a study of T cell repertoires in cytomegalovirus infection (dated by TCRdb to between 2018 and 2021). These receptors are not linked to any known antigen. The treatment or condition label here, explained by the study, means: in vitro stimulation with specific CMV peptide epitopes to enrich CMV-specific T cells. Data came from an Illumina HiSeq 1500. TCRdb trimmed the raw reads at Q25, called clones with MiXCR and kept productive beta chains. For every CDR3 protein sequence, its rows merge into one entry that carries the most common genes and DNA. The sample table records 450,000 to 550,000 distinct CDR3 sequences; roughly 42% of these occur just once. The ten largest clones capture about two fifths of the sample. The material was cultured PBMCs, obtained from culture after CMV antigen stimulation. Source of these receptors: a human donor in good health (CMV status not recorded). Some clones in this sample may be carry-over from other donors' samples.

The chain joins TRBV18 to TRBJ1-2; D remains unclear. The ends were cut back, 2 bases at V and 1 base at J, with 8 bases in the middle. The germline CDR1 and CDR2 sequences are KGHSH and LQKENI. The length of the CDR3 is 14 residues. The CDR3 region has the DNA TGTGCCAGCTCACCAGATCAGAGTAACTATGGCTACACCTTC. Protein product: CASSPDQSNYGYTF.

The chain couples TRBV18 to TRBJ2-7; 7 bases map to TRBD1. J was trimmed by 2 bases and V by 5 bases; bases with no gene match: 6. Germline lookup yields CDR1 KGHSH and CDR2 LQKENI. The CDR3 contains 14 residues. The CDR3 is CASSTTGRPYEQYF. In nucleotides, the CDR3 is TGTGCCAGCTCAACGACAGGGAGACCCTACGAGCAGTACTTC.

The chain links TRBV7-9 to TRBJ1-6; D may be TRBD1 (6 bases). CDR1 is SEHNR and CDR2 is FQNEAQ in the germline V gene (reference sequence). V shed 5 bases and J shed 6 bases, with 14 bases lying between them. There are 15 residues in the CDR3. DNA of the CDR3: TGTGCCAGCAGCCCCCGGGGGACAACTAATTCACCCCTCCACTTT. It is translated as CASSPRGTTNSPLHF.

The chain employs TRBV28 and TRBJ1-1; D might be TRBD1 (5 bases). Trimming took off 1 base at V and 4 bases at J, with 10 bases between the two ends. This CDR3 has 14 amino acids. Germline V gives CDR1 MDHEN, CDR2 SYDVKM. CDR3 residues: CASSLSQAGTEAFF. The CDR3 region has the DNA TGTGCCAGCAGTTTATCACAGGCGGGCACTGAAGCTTTCTTT.

This clonotype was detected a few times. The chain couples TRBV7-2 to TRBJ1-1; D is undetermined. Germline-derived CDR1 and CDR2 are SGHTA and FQGNSA. The CDR3 runs to 15 residues. Trimming shortened V by 5 bases and J by 2 bases, and 15 bases separated the two germline ends. The CDR3 nucleotides are TGTGCCAGCAGCCATAACGGTTTCCTCAACACTGAAGCTTTCTTT. Translation gives CASSHNGFLNTEAFF.

V gene TRBV7-2 combines with J gene TRBJ1-1; D is unclear. CDR1 is SGHTA and CDR2 is FQGNSA in the germline V gene. V was shortened by 5 bases and J by 1 base, with 8 bases between the two germline ends. The CDR3 is 13 residues long. CDR3 bases: TGTGCCAGCAGCAGAGACCAGAACACTGAAGCTTTCTTT. Amino acid sequence: CASSRDQNTEAFF.

Concerning this clonotype itself: A read error may account for a junction end that differs from germline. J is TRBJ1-1 and V is TRBV2, with D unclear. Germline V lookup: CDR1 SNHLY, CDR2 FYNNEI. The CDR3 is 14 amino acids. Here the CDR3 DNA reads TGTGCCAGCAGTGAAGCTCTGGGGAACGCTGAAGCTTTCTTT. Amino acids: CASSEALGNAEAFF.

DNA of the CDR3: TGTGCCAGCAGCCATACAGACAGGGTTGTTGAAGCTTTCTTT. Protein: CASSHTDRVVEAFF. The chain carries TRBV7-6 and TRBJ1-1; 7 bases line up with TRBD1. The CDR3 is made up of 14 amino acids. After removal of 5 bases from V and 7 bases from J, the junction contained 10 bases not matched to a gene. From germline, CDR1 is SGHVS and CDR2 FNYEAQ.

This clonotype was counted between two and nine times. The chain employs TRBV19 and TRBJ2-1, with 11 nucleotides matching TRBD2. V dropped 7 bases and J dropped 0; count of bases not matched to a gene: 2. CDR1 is LNHDA, CDR2 SQIVND, per germline (reference sequence). This CDR3 is 15 amino acids long. This CDR3 is CASTTSGSSYNEQFF. The CDR3 region has the DNA TGTGCCAGTACTACTAGCGGGAGCTCCTACAATGAGCAGTTCTTC.

The V gene is TRBV5-5, the J gene TRBJ1-5; 9 bases match TRBD1. The CDR3 has 20 residues. Trimming removed 1 base from V and 0 bases from J; junction bases left unmatched: 14. CDR1 SGHKS and CDR2 YYEKEE come from the germline V gene (reference sequence). The CDR3 region is CASSLSFGTGLGNSNQPQHF. The CDR3 DNA sequence: TGTGCCAGCAGCTTGTCGTTCGGGACAGGGTTGGGGAATAGCAATCAGCCCCAGCATTTT.

This clonotype was counted between two and nine times. CDR3 bases: TGTGCCAGTAGGGGGACAGCCTACAATCAGCCCCAGCATTTT. Encoded protein: CASRGTAYNQPQHF. The chain carries TRBV19 and TRBJ1-5; 7 bases map to TRBD1. Germline V gives CDR1 LNHDA, CDR2 SQIVND (reference sequence). The trim removed 6 bases at V and 3 bases at J, leaving 5 bases unmatched. CDR3 length: 14 amino acids.

The table lists this clonotype with a few counts. V is TRBV2 and J is TRBJ1-3; D call uncertain. CDR3 length: 13 residues. Per germline, CDR1 SNHLY and CDR2 FYNNEI. Trimming pared 7 bases from V and 3 bases from J, leaving 10 bases between. In DNA, the CDR3 is TGTGCCAGCACCGCCGGGAGTGGAAACACCATATATTTT. Its translation is CASTAGSGNTIYF.

In this sample, this clonotype turned up a few times. The chain has TRBV6-6 and TRBJ1-2; 9 bases map to TRBD1. Germline V gene lookup returns CDR1 MNHNY and CDR2 SVGAGI (reference sequence). CDR3 length: 13 amino acids. V lost 5 bases to trimming and J lost 8 bases; unmatched junction nucleotides: 6. The CDR3 nucleotides are TGTGCCAGCAGTCGGGACAGGGTCGGAGGCTACACCTTC. As protein: CASSRDRVGGYTF.

This chain uses TRBV20-1 with TRBJ2-1; possible D gene TRBD1, 5 bases. Trimming cost V 1 base and J 0 bases, with 10 bases left between them. Germline V gene sequence: CDR1 DFQATT, CDR2 SNEGSKA (reference sequence). The CDR3 sequence is 15 residues long. CDR3: CSARAGLSSYNEQFF. The CDR3 nucleotides read TGCAGTGCTAGAGCAGGGCTGAGCTCCTACAATGAGCAGTTCTTC.